The rows below give T cell receptor beta chains drawn from one sample of a study of blood T cell repertoires in COVID-19. The repertoire was sequenced with immunoSEQ multiplex PCR; TCRdb's copy has only in-frame clones and lacks some. The sample lists about 84,000 clones; about 83% were seen once. The sample was peripheral blood. Every receptor here comes from a woman older than 75 with acute or convalescent COVID-19. The CDR3 runs from the conserved cysteine through the conserved F or W. Each record gives: clone size, J gene, D gene, V gene, CDR3 DNA, CDR3 protein. A D gene is named only where the DNA matches it firmly. For some rows the clone size is stated as once, few or many, or as a class when expanded; others skip it.

clone size: .
J gene: TRBJ1-1
D gene: .
V gene: TRBV5-1
CDR3 DNA: TGCGCCAGCAGCTGGAACACAGAGAACACTGAAGCTTTCTTT
CDR3 protein: CASSWNTENTEAFF

clone size: .
J gene: TRBJ1-1
D gene: .
V gene: TRBV7-6
CDR3 DNA: TGTGCCAGCAGCTTAGAACAGTTCACCGAAGCTTTCTTT
CDR3 protein: CASSLEQFTEAFF

clone size: .
J gene: TRBJ1-5
D gene: TRBD1
V gene: TRBV4-1
CDR3 DNA: TGCGCCAGCAGCCAATACAGGGGAAGGGACAATCAGCCCCAGCATTTT
CDR3 protein: CASSQYRGRDNQPQHF

clone size: .
J gene: TRBJ2-7
D gene: .
V gene: TRBV25-1
CDR3 DNA: TGTGCCAGCAGTGAGTTCGGGGGGGACAGGGCCTACGAGCAGTACTTC
CDR3 protein: CASSEFGGDRAYEQYF

clone size: .
J gene: TRBJ1-2
D gene: TRBD1
V gene: TRBV5-1
CDR3 DNA: TGCGCCAGCAGCTTGGACAGGGGGCAGGGCTACACCTTC
CDR3 protein: CASSLDRGQGYTF

clone size: .
J gene: TRBJ2-7
D gene: TRBD1
V gene: TRBV6-1
CDR3 DNA: TGTGCCAGCAGTCAATGGACAGGGGGCTACGAGCAGTACTTC
CDR3 protein: CASSQWTGGYEQYF

clone size: .
J gene: TRBJ2-1
D gene: .
V gene: TRBV6-6
CDR3 DNA: TGTGCCAGCGGGGCTAGCGCCTACAATGAGCAGTTCTTC
CDR3 protein: CASGASAYNEQFF

clone size: .
J gene: TRBJ1-1
D gene: TRBD1
V gene: TRBV18
CDR3 DNA: TGTGCCAGCTCACCTCCGGGACAGGGGGCGAGTATGAACACTGAAGCTTTCTTT
CDR3 protein: CASSPPGQGASMNTEAFF

clone size: once
J gene: TRBJ2-2
D gene: TRBD2
V gene: TRBV20-1
CDR3 DNA: TGCAGTGCTAGTGCAGCGGGAGGGATATACAAACAGAACACCGGGGAGCTGTTTTTT
CDR3 protein: CSASAAGGIYKQNTGELFF

clone size: .
J gene: TRBJ2-7
D gene: .
V gene: TRBV11-2
CDR3 DNA: TGTGCCAGCAGCTTAGATTCCCGCAGAGAGCAGTACTTC
CDR3 protein: CASSLDSRREQYF

clone size: .
J gene: TRBJ2-3
D gene: TRBD1
V gene: TRBV7-2
CDR3 DNA: TGTGCCAGCAGCCGGGGCACAGGGGGAGGCACAGATACGCAGTATTTT
CDR3 protein: CASSRGTGGGTDTQYF

clone size: .
J gene: TRBJ2-3
D gene: TRBD2
V gene: TRBV20-1
CDR3 DNA: TGCAGTGCTAGTGGGACTAGCGGAGAAGATACGCAGTATTTT
CDR3 protein: CSASGTSGEDTQYF

clone size: .
J gene: TRBJ2-5
D gene: TRBD2
V gene: TRBV5-4
CDR3 DNA: TGTGCCAGCAGCGCCACTAGCGGGCGAGAGACCCAGTACTTC
CDR3 protein: CASSATSGRETQYF

clone size: once
J gene: TRBJ2-5
D gene: .
V gene: TRBV29-1
CDR3 DNA: TGCAGCGCTAGCTCCGACAGGCCCCCGAAGAGCACCCAGTACTTC
CDR3 protein: CSASSDRPPKSTQYF

clone size: .
J gene: TRBJ1-2
D gene: .
V gene: TRBV2
CDR3 DNA: TGTGCCAGCAGTGAATACAGGCCCTATGGCTACACCTTC
CDR3 protein: CASSEYRPYGYTF

clone size: .
J gene: TRBJ2-2
D gene: TRBD2
V gene: TRBV6-6
CDR3 DNA: TGTGCCACCGAGGGCGCTAGCGGGTACACCGGGGAGCTGTTTTTT
CDR3 protein: CATEGASGYTGELFF

clone size: .
J gene: TRBJ1-5
D gene: .
V gene: TRBV29-1
CDR3 DNA: TGCAGCGTACAGGAGTCAGATCAGCCCCAGCATTTT
CDR3 protein: CSVQESDQPQHF

clone size: once
J gene: TRBJ2-1
D gene: .
V gene: TRBV7-8
CDR3 DNA: TGTGCCAGCAGCTTAGAGGAGAGCTCCTACAATGAGCAGTTCTTC
CDR3 protein: CASSLEESSYNEQFF

clone size: .
J gene: TRBJ1-1
D gene: .
V gene: TRBV5-4
CDR3 DNA: TGTGCCAGCAGCTTGCAGGGTATGAACACTGAAGCTTTCTTT
CDR3 protein: CASSLQGMNTEAFF

clone size: .
J gene: TRBJ2-2
D gene: TRBD2
V gene: TRBV5-1
CDR3 DNA: TGCGCCAGCAGCTTGGCCAAAATGATAGCGGGAGGAACCGGGGAGCTGTTTTTT
CDR3 protein: CASSLAKMIAGGTGELFF

clone size: .
J gene: TRBJ2-7
D gene: .
V gene: TRBV27
CDR3 DNA: TGTGCCAGCAGTCCCTCTAGCGTCAACGAGCAGTACTTC
CDR3 protein: CASSPSSVNEQYF

clone size: .
J gene: TRBJ2-1
D gene: .
V gene: TRBV12-5
CDR3 DNA: TGTGCTAGTGGCAAAGGGGGGGGGCTGGGGAATGAGCAGTTCTTC
CDR3 protein: CASGKGGGLGNEQFF

clone size: .
J gene: TRBJ2-2
D gene: .
V gene: TRBV5-4
CDR3 DNA: TGTGCCAGCAGCCCCGGGGGTGCGGGAAGGGACACCGGGGAGCTGTTTTTT
CDR3 protein: CASSPGGAGRDTGELFF

clone size: few
J gene: TRBJ2-7
D gene: TRBD2
V gene: TRBV28
CDR3 DNA: TGTGCCAGCAGTTTCTGGCCTAGCGGGAACCTCTACGAGCAGTACTTC
CDR3 protein: CASSFWPSGNLYEQYF

clone size: .
J gene: TRBJ1-1
D gene: .
V gene: TRBV28
CDR3 DNA: TGTGCCAGCAAATGGAGAGACACTGAAGCTTTCTTT
CDR3 protein: CASKWRDTEAFF

clone size: .
J gene: TRBJ1-1
D gene: TRBD1
V gene: TRBV18
CDR3 DNA: TGTGCCAGCTCACCTTCATTGGGACAGGAAGCTTTCTTT
CDR3 protein: CASSPSLGQEAFF